This TCR beta chain was identified in a study of T cell repertoires in cytomegalovirus infection. On this clonotype itself: Its specificity is unknown. One junction end does not reproduce the germline sequence, and a read error may be involved.

Each CDR3 protein is one row after TCRdb ran MiXCR on the reads. The table includes 150,000 to 200,000 distinct CDR3 sequences, 15% to 20% detected once. The CDR3 loop spans 11 amino acids. CDR1 SGHAT and CDR2 FQNNGV come from the germline V gene. The study, taken as a whole, reports: Summed public TCR beta family frequency identified CMV carriers bearing the relevant HLA.

Sequenced: CD8+ T cells from PBMCs. The receptor comes from a human donor in good health (CMV status not recorded). Some clones in this sample may be carry-over from other donors' samples. The chain joins TRBV11-2 to TRBJ2-1; D is tentatively TRBD1 or TRBD2 (5 bases each). The CDR3 nucleotides read TGTGCCAGCAGCTTAGGCGTTCGGGGCTTTTGG. Translated, it gives CASSLGVRGFW.